A selection of T cell receptor beta chains follows, all from one sample in a study of post-analysis software for immune sequencing data. TCRdb re-derived calls from the PCR reads in MiXCR, one entry per CDR3 protein. The data hold fewer than 850,000 distinct CDR3 sequences, with about 32% observed a single time. The sample consisted of blood. These receptor sequences come from a girl aged 10-17 years with multiple sclerosis. Both conserved end residues are part of each CDR3. A D gene is named only where the DNA matches it firmly. For some rows the clone size is stated as once, few or many, or as a class when expanded; others skip it.

j_call clone_size v_call d_call cdr3_nt cdr3_aa
TRBJ1-5 NA TRBV6-2/TRBV6-3 NA TGTGCCAGCAGTTCCAACAGGGTTTGGCAGCCCCAGCATTTT CASSSNRVWQPQHF
TRBJ2-3 NA TRBV12-3/TRBV12-4 TRBD1 TGTGCCAGCACCAATAACCCCGGACAGGGAAGTTCCGATACGCAGTATTTT CASTNNPGQGSSDTQYF
TRBJ2-1 few TRBV7-2 TRBD2 TGTGCCAGCAGCTTGAGGCGGGGGGGTAGGGATGAGCAGTTCTTC CASSLRRGGRDEQFF
TRBJ2-5 few TRBV7-2 NA TGTGCCAGCAGCTTTAGAGAGGGAGAGACCCAGTACTTC CASSFREGETQYF
TRBJ2-7 few TRBV6-1 TRBD2 TGTGCCAGCTCAAGAGGCGACGGGACTAGCGGGAATCTCGGTCGTGCCGAGCAGTACTTC CASSRGDGTSGNLGRAEQYF
TRBJ2-3 few TRBV29-1 NA TGCAGCCCGAAAGGGGGGAGAGGGGCCACAGATACGCAGTATTTT CSPKGGRGATDTQYF
TRBJ2-3 NA TRBV27 NA TGTGCCAGCACAACCGGCTTTATGGATACGCAGTATTTT CASTTGFMDTQYF
TRBJ2-3 NA TRBV7-2 NA TGTGCCAGCAGCTTTCCCCGGGACCAGAGCACAGATACGCAGTATTTT CASSFPRDQSTDTQYF
TRBJ2-7 few TRBV27 NA TGTGCCAGCAGTCTAAAACAGGAATACGAGCAGTACTTC CASSLKQEYEQYF
TRBJ2-5 NA TRBV28 TRBD2 TGTGCCAGCAGTTTTGGCGGGAGGTCTTGGGAAGAGACCCAGTACTTC CASSFGGRSWEETQYF
TRBJ2-5 NA TRBV5-1 NA TGCGCCAGCAGCTTGGAGACCGGAGGGGAGACCCAGTACTTC CASSLETGGETQYF
TRBJ2-5 NA TRBV6-1 NA TGTGCCAGCAGTGATCTCTTCCCGAGAGAGACCCAGTACTTC CASSDLFPRETQYF
TRBJ2-1 NA TRBV27 TRBD1 TGTGCCAGCAGTCTGACCGTCGGACAGGGGGCACATGAGCAGTTCTTC CASSLTVGQGAHEQFF
TRBJ2-7 NA TRBV28 TRBD1 TGTGCCAGCAGGAGATCCGGGACAGGTTACGAGCAGTACTTC CASRRSGTGYEQYF
TRBJ2-1 NA TRBV24-1 NA TGTGCCACCAGTGTGGCGGTTGCCTACAATGAGCAGTTCTTC CATSVAVAYNEQFF
TRBJ1-2 NA TRBV27 TRBD1 TGTGCCAGCACGGCCGCAAGGAGTTGGCGGGACAGGGTGGATGGCTACACCTTC CASTAARSWRDRVDGYTF
TRBJ2-7 NA TRBV10-3 TRBD2 TGTGCCATCAGTCGACTAGCGGGAGAGCAATTCGAGCAGTACTTC CAISRLAGEQFEQYF
TRBJ1-2 NA TRBV28 TRBD1 TGTGCCAGCAGCTCGACCGGGACAGACTATGGCTACACCTTC CASSSTGTDYGYTF
TRBJ1-6 NA TRBV20-1 TRBD1 TGCAGTGCTAGAAAGGGACAGGGCGGGGATTCACCCCTCCACTTT CSARKGQGGDSPLHF
TRBJ1-5 few TRBV7-2 TRBD1 TGTGCCAGCAGCCAACAGGGGGGTAAGAGTCAGCCCCAGCATTTT CASSQQGGKSQPQHF
TRBJ2-7 NA TRBV6-2/TRBV6-3 NA TGTGCCAGCAGCCGAAGACCCGAGAGTCTCTCCTACGAGCAGTACTTC CASSRRPESLSYEQYF
TRBJ1-1 NA TRBV7-2 NA TGTGCCAGCACCCCGGGGGGGGTGGCCACTGAAGCTTTCTTT CASTPGGVATEAFF
TRBJ2-1 many TRBV29-1 TRBD2 TGCAGCGGTGGGGGGGGTTTTTCCTCCTACAATGAGCAGTTCTTC CSGGGGFSSYNEQFF
TRBJ1-4 few TRBV15 NA TGTGCCACCAGCAGAGATCAGGGTTGGAGATCCCTTAATGAAAAACTGTTTTTT CATSRDQGWRSLNEKLFF
TRBJ1-6 few TRBV5-1 NA TGCGCCAGCAGAGACGAACACCGGAGCTCCTATAATTCACCCCTCCACTTT CASRDEHRSSYNSPLHF
TRBJ2-7 few TRBV5-5 TRBD1 TGTGCCAGCAGCTTGGCCCGGGACAGGGGCGAGCAGTACTTC CASSLARDRGEQYF
TRBJ2-2 NA TRBV6-1 TRBD1 TGTGCCAGCCCCGGCCACTTGGGACAGGCGAACACCGGGGAGCTGTTTTTT CASPGHLGQANTGELFF
TRBJ1-6 few TRBV7-2 NA TGTGCCAGCAGCCTCCTGGAGGGTGCCCTCCACTTT CASSLLEGALHF
TRBJ2-7 few TRBV4-3 NA TGCGCCAGCAGCCAAGAACCACAGGGCTGGAACGAGCAGTACTTC CASSQEPQGWNEQYF
TRBJ2-7 NA TRBV7-2 NA TGTGCCAGCAGCTTAAGAGGGCAGGGATCGTCCTACGAGCAGTACTTC CASSLRGQGSSYEQYF
TRBJ2-1 few TRBV7-2 NA TGTGCCAGCAGCTTCTATAGGGGGATCGAGAACAATGAGCAGTTCTTC CASSFYRGIENNEQFF
TRBJ2-4 NA TRBV20-1 TRBD2 TGCAGTGCTAGAGGGATTAGCGGGAGGGTAGGTGCAGCCAAAAACATTCAGTACTTC CSARGISGRVGAAKNIQYF